The source of this T cell receptor (beta chain) is a study of monozygotic twins with inflammatory bowel disease. TCRdb re-called the 5' RACE reads and gives one entry per CDR3 protein, without DNA. Recorded here are about 300,000 distinct CDR3 sequences; the top ten clones represent approximately 5.4%. As for this clonotype: As yet, its antigen is unknown.

Study-wide findings and caveats: Among IBD patients, TCRbeta diversity (inverse Simpson) was lower than in healthy co-twins.

Germline-derived CDR1 and CDR2 are MDHEN and SYDVKM. The CDR3 totals 15 residues. The source of this sequence is a human donor with ulcerative colitis or Crohn's disease, or a healthy co-twin of an affected twin (not recorded which). The sample comprised blood. The chain is built from TRBV28 and TRBJ2-5; with no DNA, the TCRdb D assignment of TRBD1 cannot be verified. This chain's CDR3 is CASNPGGRTPETQYF. The full variable domain, in which reference TRBV28 and TRBJ2-5 provide the parts outside the CDR3, is DVKVTQSSRYLVKRTGEKVFLECVQDMDHENMFWYRQDPGLGLRLIYFSYDVKMKEKGDIPEGYSVSREKKERFSLILESASTNQTSMYLCASNPGGRTPETQYFGPGTRLLVL.